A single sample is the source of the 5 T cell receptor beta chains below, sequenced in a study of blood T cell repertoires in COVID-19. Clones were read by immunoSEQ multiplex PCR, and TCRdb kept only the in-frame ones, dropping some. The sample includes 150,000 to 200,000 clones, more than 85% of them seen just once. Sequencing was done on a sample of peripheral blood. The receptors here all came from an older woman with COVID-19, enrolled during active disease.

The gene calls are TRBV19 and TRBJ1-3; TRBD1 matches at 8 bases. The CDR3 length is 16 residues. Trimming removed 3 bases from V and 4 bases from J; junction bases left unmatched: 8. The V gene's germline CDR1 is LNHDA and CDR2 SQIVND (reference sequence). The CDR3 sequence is CASSMNRDRRGNTIYF. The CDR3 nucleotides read TGTGCCAGTAGTATGAACCGGGACAGGAGGGGAAACACCATATATTTT.

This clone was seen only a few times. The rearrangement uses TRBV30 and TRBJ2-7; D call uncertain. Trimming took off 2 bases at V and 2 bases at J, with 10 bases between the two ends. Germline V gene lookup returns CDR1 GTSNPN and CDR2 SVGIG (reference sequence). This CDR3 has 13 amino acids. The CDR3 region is CAWSRVSPYEQYF. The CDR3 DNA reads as TGTGCCTGGAGTCGAGTTTCTCCCTACGAGCAGTACTTC.

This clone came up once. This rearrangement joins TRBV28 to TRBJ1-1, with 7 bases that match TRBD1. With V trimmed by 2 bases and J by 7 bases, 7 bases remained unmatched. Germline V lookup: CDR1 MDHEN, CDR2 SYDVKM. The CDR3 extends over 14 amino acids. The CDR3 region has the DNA TGTGCCAGCAGTTTAGGGGACAGAGCCTTTGAAGCTTTCTTT. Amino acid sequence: CASSLGDRAFEAFF.

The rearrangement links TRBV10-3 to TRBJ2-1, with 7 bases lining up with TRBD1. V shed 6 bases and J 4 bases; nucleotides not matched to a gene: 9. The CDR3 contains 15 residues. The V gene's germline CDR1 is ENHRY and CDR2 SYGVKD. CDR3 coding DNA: TGTGCCATCAGCTCCGGGACAGAGGGTTACAATGAGCAGTTCTTC. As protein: CAISSGTEGYNEQFF.

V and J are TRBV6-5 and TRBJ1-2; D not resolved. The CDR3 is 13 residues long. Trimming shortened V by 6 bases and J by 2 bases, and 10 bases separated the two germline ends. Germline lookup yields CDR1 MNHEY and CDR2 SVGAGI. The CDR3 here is CASRRGGNYGYTF. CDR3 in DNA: TGTGCCAGCAGGAGAGGAGGGAACTATGGCTACACCTTC.